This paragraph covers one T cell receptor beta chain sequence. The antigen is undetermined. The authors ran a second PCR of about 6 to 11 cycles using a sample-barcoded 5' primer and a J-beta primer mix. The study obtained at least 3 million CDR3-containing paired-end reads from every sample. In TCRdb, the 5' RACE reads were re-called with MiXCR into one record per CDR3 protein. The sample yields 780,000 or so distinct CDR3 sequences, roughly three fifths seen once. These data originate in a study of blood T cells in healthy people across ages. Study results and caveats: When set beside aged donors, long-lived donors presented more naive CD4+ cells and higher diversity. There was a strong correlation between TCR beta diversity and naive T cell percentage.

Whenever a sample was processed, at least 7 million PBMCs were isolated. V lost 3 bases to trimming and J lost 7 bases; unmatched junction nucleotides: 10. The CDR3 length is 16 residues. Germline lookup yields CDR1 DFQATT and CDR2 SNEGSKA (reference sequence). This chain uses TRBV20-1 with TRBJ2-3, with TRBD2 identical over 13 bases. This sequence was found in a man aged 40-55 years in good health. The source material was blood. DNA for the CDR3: TGCAGTGCTAGTTCCGGGACTAGCGGGATCAGCAATACGCAGTATTTT. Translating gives CSASSGTSGISNTQYF.